The T cell receptor (beta chain) described here comes from a study of blood T cell repertoires in COVID-19. Only in-frame clones appear in the TCRdb table, and some are missing; sequencing was by immunoSEQ multiplex PCR. Of a few hundred thousand clones listed, roughly 90% are singletons. The CDR3 is 15 residues long. The V gene's germline CDR1 is SNHLY and CDR2 FYNNEI. Trimming removed 8 bases from V and 5 bases from J; junction bases left unmatched: 12. Sequences were obtained from peripheral blood. This receptor was obtained from a woman in her 30s with COVID-19, enrolled during active disease. This chain links TRBV2 with TRBJ2-1; TRBD2 agrees at 7 bases. The CDR3 loop is CASPMRRGSNNEQFF. CDR3 coding DNA: TGTGCCAGCCCCATGAGGCGGGGGAGCAACAATGAGCAGTTCTTC.